These 29 T cell receptor beta chains came from one sample sequenced in a study of regulatory T cells in long-lasting Graves disease. Building of the TCR beta libraries involved iRepertoire HTBI primers and Arm-PCR of CDR3 regions. TCRdb reprocessed the multiplex PCR reads via MiXCR and lists one record per CDR3 protein. This table has roughly 400,000 distinct CDR3 sequences, around 16% appearing once. Stated time point: newly diagnosed GD, antithyroid drugs for less than 3 months. PBMC-derived RNA was used for the TCR library. Separately, the same data were catalogued under a study of T cells in Graves' hyperthyroidism and ophthalmopathy.

Sequencing used peripheral blood mononuclear cells (PBMCs), obtained at new diagnosis, from a patient treated with antithyroid drugs. These receptors were collected from a woman between 40 and 55 years old with Graves disease.

V usage is TRBV13 and J usage is TRBJ2-1, with 11 bases matching TRBD2. The V gene end was trimmed by 5 bases and the J gene end by 10 bases; junction bases not matched to a gene: 19. Germline CDR1 reads PRHDT; CDR2 reads FYEKMQ (reference sequence). CDR3 length equals 18 residues. CDR3 protein: CASSQGRLAGLAIVEQFF. The CDR3 coding sequence is TGTGCCAGCAGCCAGGGCAGACTAGCGGGATTAGCAATAGTCGAGCAGTTCTTC.

On this clonotype itself: A much larger clone differs by one base, so this may be a read error. The chain couples TRBV7-9 to TRBJ2-4; 9 nucleotides agree with TRBD1. Germline values: CDR1 SEHNR, CDR2 FQNEAQ (reference sequence). The CDR3 runs to 21 residues. The CDR3 region is CASSRYYDRDRDVLAKNIRYF. The CDR3 DNA follows: TGTGCCAGCAGCCGATACTACGACAGGGACAGGGACGTCCTAGCCAAAAACATTCGGTACTTC.

This clonotype was counted between two and nine times. The chain recombines TRBV5-1 with TRBJ1-5; D unresolved. The length of the CDR3 is 15 residues. Trimming took off 0 bases at V and 7 bases at J, with 14 bases between the two ends. Germline V lookup: CDR1 SGHRS, CDR2 YFSETQ. In nucleotides, the CDR3 is TGCGCCAGCAGCTTGGACTCCGGGCTGGAACAGCCCCAGCATTTT. It is translated as CASSLDSGLEQPQHF.

There are many counts of this clonotype. The CDR3 region has the DNA TGTGCCACCAGTGATTCCCCAGGGGACCCCCCCGGGGAGCTGTTTTTT. It translates to CATSDSPGDPPGELFF. The rearrangement links TRBV24-1 to TRBJ2-2; D perhaps matches TRBD1 (6 bases). Looked up from germline, CDR1 is KGHDR and CDR2 is SFDVKD. This CDR3 has 16 amino acids. V was trimmed by 2 bases and J by 6 bases, leaving 15 bases between them.

At least ten counts were recorded for this clonotype. V usage is TRBV7-3 and J usage is TRBJ2-3; unclear D gene. V was trimmed by 3 bases and J by 6 bases, leaving 10 bases between them. This CDR3 spans 13 amino acids. Germline CDR1 reads SGHTA; CDR2 reads FQGTGA. The chain's CDR3 is CASSFIFADTQYF. CDR3 bases: TGTGCCAGCAGCTTTATCTTCGCGGATACGCAGTATTTT.

This clonotype was detected many times. The genes are TRBV6-1 and TRBJ1-2; D unclear. CDR3 size: 13 residues. Trimming shortened V by 5 bases and J by 4 bases, and 11 bases separated the two germline ends. Germline CDR1 reads MNHNS; CDR2 reads SASEGT. DNA of the CDR3: TGTGCCAGCAGTCTAGCCCTAGGCTATGGCTACACCTTC. This encodes CASSLALGYGYTF.

In its sample, this clonotype was seen many times. The V call is TRBV2, the J call TRBJ2-3, with D perhaps matching TRBD2 (5 bases). V shed 3 bases and J shed 2 bases, with 12 bases lying between them. The CDR3 sequence is 15 residues long. CDR1 and CDR2 from the germline V gene are SNHLY and FYNNEI. The CDR3 DNA sequence: TGTGCCAGCAGTGAGATCGGGGTTTCCACAGATACGCAGTATTTT. Its translation: CASSEIGVSTDTQYF.

Of note for this clonotype: A much larger clone sits a single nucleotide away, making a read error possible. This chain connects TRBV7-9 to TRBJ2-5; perhaps TRBD1 as D (8 bases). This CDR3 comprises 17 residues. V was trimmed by 3 bases and J by 2 bases, leaving 19 bases between them. Germline V gene lookup returns CDR1 SEHNR and CDR2 FQNEAQ (reference sequence). The CDR3 loop is CASSLSGTGGFQETQYF. The CDR3 region has the DNA TGTGCCAGCAGCTTGAGCGGGACAGGAGGATTTCAAGAGACCCAGTACTTC.

This clonotype was seen many times. The chain has TRBV5-5 and TRBJ2-3, with D hard to call. Trimming stripped 0 bases from V and 6 bases from J, with 5 bases between. Germline values: CDR1 SGHKS, CDR2 YYEKEE (reference sequence). The CDR3 extends over 12 amino acids. The CDR3 sequence is CASSLVWDTQYF. The CDR3 coding sequence is TGTGCCAGCAGCTTGGTCTGGGATACGCAGTATTTT. The full variable domain, with the rest looked up from reference TRBV5-5 and TRBJ2-3, is DAGVTQSPTHLIKTRGQQVTLRCSPISGHKSVSWYQQVLGQGPQFIFQYYEKEERGRGNFPDRFSARQFPNYSSELNVNALLLGDSALYLCASSLVWDTQYFGPGTRLTVL.

This clonotype was recorded many times. This chain connects TRBV6-2 or TRBV6-3 to TRBJ2-5; 12 bases map to TRBD1. There are 16 residues in the CDR3. Trimming cost V 5 bases and J 5 bases; bases outside gene matches: 9. Per the germline V gene, CDR1 is MNHEY and CDR2 is SVGEGT. The CDR3 DNA sequence: TGTGCCAGCAGTGCAAACCGGGACAGGGGGCTGGAGACCCAGTACTTC. Protein: CASSANRDRGLETQYF.

In nucleotides, the CDR3 is TGCGCCAGCAGCCAAGAAAGAAACTACGAGCAGTACTTC. It yields the protein CASSQERNYEQYF. The rearrangement joins TRBV4-1 to TRBJ2-7; no reliable D call. CDR1 is MGHRA and CDR2 is YSYEKL in the germline V gene. The V end was cut by 0 bases, the J end by 3 bases, with 6 bases between. CDR3 size: 13 residues.

This clonotype was counted at least ten times. J is TRBJ2-1 and V is TRBV29-1; a weak D match, TRBD2 (6 bases). The CDR3 totals 12 residues. Looked up from germline, CDR1 is SQVTM and CDR2 is ANQGSEA. The germline V and J ends were trimmed by 2 bases and 8 bases, with 10 bases remaining between them. This CDR3 is CSVEKGTDEQFF. The CDR3 DNA follows: TGCAGCGTTGAAAAGGGGACTGATGAGCAGTTCTTC.

There are a few counts of this clonotype. This sequence joins TRBV7-6 and TRBJ2-3; TRBD1 is a possible D gene (6 bases). V lost 4 bases to trimming and J lost 6 bases, with 11 bases between them. The germline V gene has CDR1 SGHVS and CDR2 FNYEAQ. The CDR3 sequence is 13 residues long. The CDR3 DNA reads as TGTGCCAGCAGCTACAGGCAGGGGGATACGCAGTATTTT. Translated: CASSYRQGDTQYF.

This clonotype was recorded a few times. This chain links TRBV5-1 with TRBJ2-7; D possibly corresponds to TRBD2 (7 bases). V lost 6 bases to trimming and J lost 5 bases, with 15 bases between them. CDR1 SGHRS and CDR2 YFSETQ come from the germline V gene. This CDR3 has 13 residues. CDR3 DNA sequence: TGCGCCAGCACCCTCACGGGGGGCGACGAGCAGTACTTC. Translating it yields CASTLTGGDEQYF.

A remark on this clonotype: One end of the junction varies from germline; a read error may be responsible. The chain carries TRBV20-1 and TRBJ1-2; no firm D call. The CDR3 has 10 amino acids. The germline CDR1 and CDR2 sequences are DFQATT and SNEGSKA (reference sequence). This chain's CDR3 is CSAPLPYSVF. In DNA, the CDR3 is TGCAGTGCTCCATTGCCTTACAGCGTCTTC.

This clonotype was picked up many times. This rearrangement joins TRBV20-1 to TRBJ2-3; 8 positions agree with TRBD2. Trimming took 6 bases from V and 0 from J; bases not matched to a gene: 5. Germline V gives CDR1 DFQATT, CDR2 SNEGSKA (reference sequence). This CDR3 region has 14 residues. This chain's CDR3 is CSAKPSGSTDTQYF. In DNA, the CDR3 is TGCAGTGCAAAGCCTAGCGGGAGCACAGATACGCAGTATTTT.

This clonotype was counted many times. The V gene is TRBV2, the J gene TRBJ1-4; the D gene is possibly TRBD1 (6 bases). Trimming cost V 5 bases and J 4 bases, with 11 bases left between them. Germline assignment: CDR1 SNHLY and CDR2 FYNNEI. There are 14 residues in the CDR3. The CDR3 protein is CASSRTESNEKLFF. In nucleotides, the CDR3 is TGTGCCAGCAGTAGGACAGAGAGTAATGAAAAACTGTTTTTT.

V and J are TRBV7-6 and TRBJ1-3; unclear D gene. This CDR3 comprises 15 residues. Looked up from germline, CDR1 is SGHVS and CDR2 is FNYEAQ. V was cut by 7 bases and J by 4 bases, with 17 bases left in between. The CDR3: CASTESGGSGNTIYF. CDR3 in DNA: TGTGCCAGCACAGAATCGGGAGGATCCGGAAACACCATATATTTT.

The CDR3 region is CASSFFRTYYEQYF. CDR3 nucleotides: TGTGCCAGCAGCTTCTTTCGGACCTACTACGAGCAGTACTTC. The V gene is TRBV7-3, the J gene TRBJ2-7; no reliable D call. Germline V gene lookup returns CDR1 SGHTA and CDR2 FQGTGA. The CDR3 contains 14 residues. Trimming removed 3 bases at V and 3 bases at J, with 12 bases between.

This clonotype has at least ten counts. The chain uses TRBV28 and TRBJ2-5; D might be TRBD2 (5 bases). This CDR3 contains 12 residues. The germline V and J ends were trimmed by 7 bases and 5 bases, with 11 bases remaining between them. The V gene's germline CDR1 is MDHEN and CDR2 SYDVKM. The CDR3 spells CASTYEGETQYF. DNA of the CDR3: TGTGCCAGCACCTATGAGGGCGAGACCCAGTACTTC.

This clonotype was detected ten times or more. This chain joins TRBV27 and TRBJ2-1; 11 positions match TRBD2. CDR1 is MNHEY, CDR2 SMNVEV, per germline (reference sequence). The CDR3 runs 16 residues. Trimming at V came to 5 bases and at J to 7 bases, leaving 10 bases not matched to a gene. CDR3 sequence: CASSHPSGRWLNEQFF. The CDR3 DNA follows: TGTGCCAGCAGTCATCCTAGCGGGAGGTGGTTAAATGAGCAGTTCTTC.

This clonotype was seen at least ten times. This chain joins TRBV28 and TRBJ2-7; perhaps TRBD2 as D (5 bases). V was trimmed by 3 bases and J by 1 base, leaving 16 bases between them. Germline V gene sequence: CDR1 MDHEN, CDR2 SYDVKM. The CDR3 runs to 16 residues. CDR3 DNA sequence: TGTGCCAGCAGTTTGGCCGGCGGCGGGCCTTCCTACGAGCAGTACTTC. Its translation: CASSLAGGGPSYEQYF.

This clonotype has a handful of counts. The chain has TRBV6-2 or TRBV6-3 and TRBJ2-3; D may be TRBD2 (6 bases). The CDR3 spans 17 residues. CDR1 is MNHEY, CDR2 SVGEGT, per germline. The germline V and J ends were trimmed by 2 bases and 3 bases, with 18 bases remaining between them. CDR3 loop: CASSYPGTPGETDTQYF. CDR3 DNA: TGTGCCAGCAGTTACCCCGGGACTCCGGGCGAGACAGATACGCAGTATTTT.

This clonotype turned up a few times. This clone may be a read error of a much larger clone one base away. V usage is TRBV12-3 or TRBV12-4 and J usage is TRBJ2-2, with D perhaps matching TRBD2 (5 bases). The CDR3 loop spans 13 amino acids. The CDR3: CASSPQYTGELLF. CDR3 DNA sequence: TGTGCCAGCAGCCCCCAGTACACCGGGGAGCTGCTTTTT.

The rearrangement links TRBV19 to TRBJ1-1; the D gene is possibly TRBD1 (5 bases). In germline, CDR1 is LNHDA, CDR2 SQIVND (reference sequence). The CDR3 contains 14 residues. Trimming cost V 6 bases and J 0 bases, with 11 bases left between them. The CDR3 loop reads CASSVGGMNTEAFF. The CDR3 nucleotides read TGTGCCAGTAGCGTCGGGGGAATGAACACTGAAGCTTTCTTT. Combining the CDR3 with reference TRBV19 and TRBJ1-1 gives the whole variable domain DGGITQSPKYLFRKEGQNVTLSCEQNLNHDAMYWYRQDPGQGLRLIYYSQIVNDFQKGDIAEGYSVSREKKESFPLTVTSAQKNPTAFYLCASSVGGMNTEAFFGQGTRLTVV.

The chain joins TRBV20-1 to TRBJ2-7; 10 positions match TRBD1. Per germline, CDR1 DFQATT and CDR2 SNEGSKA (reference sequence). The CDR3 extends over 16 amino acids. J gave up 6 bases and V 5 bases, and 16 bases lay outside the gene matches. Here the CDR3 reads CSAADRGRTYYSEQYF. The CDR3 bases are TGCAGTGCTGCAGACAGGGGGCGGACTTATTACTCCGAGCAGTACTTC.

This clonotype showed up many times. The chain recombines TRBV6-1 with TRBJ1-1; D gene uncertain. From germline, CDR1 is MNHNS and CDR2 SASEGT. V dropped 4 bases and J dropped 4 bases, with 13 bases sitting between them. The CDR3 is 14 residues long. The CDR3 here is CASSARADGTEAFF. In nucleotides, the CDR3 is TGTGCCAGCAGTGCCCGGGCAGACGGCACTGAAGCTTTCTTT.

This clonotype was observed many times. J is TRBJ2-3 and V is TRBV9; TRBD2 matches at 7 bases. V shed 4 bases and J 7 bases; nucleotides not matched to a gene: 9. This CDR3 contains 14 residues. Germline assignment: CDR1 SGDLS and CDR2 YYNGEE. The chain's CDR3 is CASSSPGLHHTQYF. The CDR3, as DNA: TGTGCCAGCAGCTCCCCGGGACTACACCATACGCAGTATTTT.

This chain uses TRBV7-9 with TRBJ1-5; D may be TRBD1 (6 bases). CDR1 and CDR2 (germline): SEHNR, FQNEAQ (reference sequence). CDR3 length: 12 residues. With 5 bases removed from V and 10 bases from J, the gap between germline ends came to 12 bases. CDR3 DNA sequence: TGTGCCAGCAGCAGGGGGGAAGGCCCCCAGCATTTT. Residues: CASSRGEGPQHF.